A single sample is the source of the 20 T cell receptor beta chains below, sequenced in a study of cytomegalovirus exposure and HLA in healthy donors. 60 Vbeta and 13 Jbeta primers were used in PCR. Generated by immunoSEQ multiplex PCR, the TCRdb table keeps only in-frame clones and is missing some. The profile covers about 130,000 clones, with 79% appearing a single time and 6.5% taken by the ten largest. Material for sequencing was PBMCs. Receptors were obtained from a man in his forties in good health and CMV-seropositive.

The chain uses TRBV29-1 and TRBJ2-1, with 10 positions matching TRBD2. The germline gives CDR1 SQVTM, CDR2 ANQGSEA. V lost 6 bases, J lost 9 bases, and 8 bases stayed unmatched. This CDR3 has 13 residues. In DNA form, the CDR3 reads TGCAGCGTCTTGAGCGGGAGGGCAAGTGAGCAGTTCTTC. Amino acids: CSVLSGRASEQFF.

The chain uses TRBV6-4 and TRBJ2-2; TRBD1 matches at 9 bases. Germline values: CDR1 MRHNA, CDR2 SNTAGT. There are 14 residues in the CDR3. With V trimmed by 6 bases and J by 7 bases, 6 bases remained unmatched. CDR3 residues: CASSVQGAGGELFF. CDR3 bases: TGTGCCAGCAGCGTACAGGGGGCAGGCGGGGAGCTGTTTTTT.

V and J are TRBV10-1 and TRBJ2-3; 7 nucleotides match TRBD1. This CDR3 comprises 16 residues. The trim removed 3 bases at V and 0 bases at J, leaving 6 bases unmatched. The germline V gene encodes CDR1 WNHNN and CDR2 SYGVQD (reference sequence). In DNA, the CDR3 is TGCGCCAGCAGTGATGTGGACAGGACAAGCACAGATACGCAGTATTTT. Its protein is CASSDVDRTSTDTQYF.

This chain connects TRBV27 to TRBJ2-3; 7 bases map to TRBD2. Trimming removed 4 bases from V and 3 bases from J; junction bases left unmatched: 10. Germline V CDR1 and CDR2: MNHEY, SMNVEV (reference sequence). The CDR3 extends over 16 amino acids. CDR3 residues: CASSSLSWEGTDTQYF. The CDR3 DNA is TGTGCCAGCAGTTCCCTAAGTTGGGAGGGTACAGATACGCAGTATTTT.

Concerning this clone: The identical CDR3 is also encoded by other nucleotide sequences in the sample. This sequence joins TRBV29-1 and TRBJ1-1; D may be TRBD1 (5 bases). The germline V gene has CDR1 SQVTM and CDR2 ANQGSEA. V was clipped by 3 bases and J by 4 bases, with 9 bases between them. The CDR3 is made up of 12 amino acids. CDR3 loop: CSVETGGTEAFF. DNA for the CDR3: TGCAGCGTTGAGACGGGGGGCACTGAAGCTTTCTTT.

The rearrangement links TRBV7-9 to TRBJ1-5, with D possibly matching TRBD1 (5 bases). Trimming pared 2 bases from V and 7 bases from J, leaving 9 bases between. The V gene's germline CDR1 is SEHNR and CDR2 FQNEAQ (reference sequence). CDR3 length: 13 amino acids. CDR3 coding DNA: TGTGCCAGCAGCTTACCAGGGTCCCAGCCCCAGCATTTT. Its protein product is CASSLPGSQPQHF.

This clone was seen just once. This rearrangement joins TRBV30 to TRBJ2-5; D is ambiguous. The V gene's germline CDR1 is GTSNPN and CDR2 SVGIG (reference sequence). The CDR3 is 13 residues long. The ends were cut back, 4 bases at V and 5 bases at J, with 14 bases in the middle. DNA for the CDR3: TGTGCCTGGACTATCACCCTCGGGGAGACCCAGTACTTC. It translates to CAWTITLGETQYF.

This chain connects TRBV18 to TRBJ2-5, with D possibly being TRBD1 (5 bases). Germline values: CDR1 KGHSH, CDR2 LQKENI. V was trimmed by 4 bases and J by 3 bases, leaving 21 bases between them. CDR3 length: 17 amino acids. CDR3 region: CASSQLTGHLAKETQYF. The CDR3 nucleotides are TGTGCCAGCTCACAACTTACAGGACATCTTGCCAAAGAGACCCAGTACTTC. The full variable domain, its missing parts supplied by reference TRBV18 and TRBJ2-5, is NAGVMQNPRHLVRRRGQEARLRCSPMKGHSHVYWYRQLPEEGLKFMVYLQKENIIDESGMPKERFSAEFPKEGPSILRIQQVVRGDSAAYFCASSQLTGHLAKETQYFGPGTRLLVL.

This clone showed up many times. The chain joins TRBV2 to TRBJ1-5; maybe TRBD1 (5 bases). The CDR3 is 14 residues long. Germline CDR1 reads SNHLY; CDR2 reads FYNNEI. Trimming cost V 6 bases and J 1 base, with 10 bases left between them. The CDR3 DNA follows: TGTGCCAGCAGCCGGGACTTGAGCAATCAGCCCCAGCATTTT. Protein: CASSRDLSNQPQHF.

This clone has only one observation. The rearrangement links TRBV11-3 to TRBJ2-2; D unclear. With 2 bases removed from V and 2 bases from J, the gap between germline ends came to 9 bases. The germline gives CDR1 SGHNT, CDR2 YENEEA. The CDR3 is 15 residues long. The CDR3 region is CASSLTSFNTGELFF. The CDR3 region has the DNA TGTGCCAGCAGCTTAACCAGTTTCAACACCGGGGAGCTGTTTTTT.

This clone has just one count. V usage is TRBV7-9 and J usage is TRBJ1-3; unclear D gene. The CDR3 sequence is 17 residues long. The V gene's germline CDR1 is SEHNR and CDR2 FQNEAQ (reference sequence). Between the trimmed V and J ends, which lost 0 bases and 0 bases, there was a span of 12 bases. The CDR3 sequence: CASSLARADGSGNTIYF. Here the CDR3 DNA reads TGTGCCAGCAGCTTAGCGAGGGCGGATGGCTCTGGAAACACCATATATTTT.

This sequence joins TRBV2 and TRBJ2-5; D gene uncertain. Germline values: CDR1 SNHLY, CDR2 FYNNEI. The CDR3 loop spans 13 amino acids. V shed 4 bases and J shed 2 bases, with 8 bases lying between them. CDR3 in DNA: TGTGCCAGCAGTGGAGTGCTACAAGAGACCCAGTACTTC. Its translation: CASSGVLQETQYF.

The chain is built from TRBV6-5 and TRBJ1-1; TRBD1 matches at 7 bases. The CDR3 consists of 13 residues. CDR1 MNHEY and CDR2 SVGAGI come from the germline V gene. The junction had 1 base not matched to a gene; V was cut back by 6 bases and J by 0 bases. The CDR3 here is CASSQGVNTEAFF. The CDR3 DNA sequence: TGTGCCAGCAGCCAGGGGGTGAACACTGAAGCTTTCTTT.

The sample holds one count of this clone. The rearrangement uses TRBV6-5 and TRBJ1-6; TRBD1 matches at 10 bases. This CDR3 has 15 residues. Germline values: CDR1 MNHEY, CDR2 SVGAGI. The ends lost 3 bases at V and 14 bases at J; junction bases unmatched: 10. The CDR3 sequence: CASSYRRTGGFTLHF. CDR3 DNA sequence: TGTGCCAGCAGTTATAGAAGGACAGGGGGTTTCACCCTCCACTTT.

This chain connects TRBV7-2 to TRBJ2-5; no clear D. There are 15 residues in the CDR3. V was shortened by 5 bases and J by 1 base, with 14 bases between the two germline ends. The V gene's germline CDR1 is SGHTA and CDR2 FQGNSA. The CDR3 loop reads CASSRVLARQETQYF. Written as DNA, the CDR3 is TGTGCCAGCAGCCGGGTCCTGGCACGCCAAGAGACCCAGTACTTC.

CDR3 sequence: CASSQDVSASVQYRYTQYF. CDR3 nucleotides: TGCGCCAGCAGCCAAGATGTCAGCGCTAGCGTTCAATATAGGTATACGCAGTATTTT. V gene TRBV4-1 combines with J gene TRBJ2-3; possibly TRBD2 for D (6 bases). Trimming shortened V by 0 bases and J by 7 bases, and 26 bases separated the two germline ends. This CDR3 comprises 19 residues. CDR1 is MGHRA and CDR2 is YSYEKL in the germline V gene.

J is TRBJ1-5 and V is TRBV30, with D uncertain. The CDR3 is made up of 13 amino acids. Germline V gene data show CDR1 as GTSNPN and CDR2 as SVGIG (reference sequence). The V end was cut by 0 bases, the J end by 4 bases, with 7 bases between. CDR3 loop: CAWSVRENQPQHF. In DNA, the CDR3 is TGTGCCTGGAGTGTACGAGAAAATCAGCCCCAGCATTTT.

The chain recombines TRBV11-2 with TRBJ2-3; 8 positions agree with TRBD1. CDR3 length: 14 amino acids. V lost 4 bases to trimming and J lost 4 bases; unmatched junction nucleotides: 4. In germline, CDR1 is SGHAT, CDR2 FQNNGV. CDR3 bases: TGTGCCAGCAGCTCCGACAGGGGCGCAGATACGCAGTATTTT. Amino acid sequence: CASSSDRGADTQYF. Combining the CDR3 with reference TRBV11-2 and TRBJ2-3 gives the whole variable domain EAGVAQSPRYKIIEKRQSVAFWCNPISGHATLYWYQQILGQGPKLLIQFQNNGVVDDSQLPKDRFSAERLKGVDSTLKIQPAKLEDSAVYLCASSSDRGADTQYFGPGTRLTVL.

The rearrangement uses TRBV9 and TRBJ1-2, with D tentatively TRBD1 (5 bases). Trimming shortened V by 5 bases and J by 3 bases, and 11 bases separated the two germline ends. CDR1 is SGDLS, CDR2 YYNGEE, per germline. This CDR3 comprises 13 residues. CDR3 protein: CASSRGADYGYTF. The CDR3 DNA reads as TGTGCCAGCAGTCGCGGGGCAGACTATGGCTACACCTTC. Filled out from reference TRBV9 and TRBJ1-2, the complete variable domain reads DSGVTQTPKHLITATGQRVTLRCSPRSGDLSVYWYQQSLDQGLQFLIQYYNGEERAKGNILERFSAQQFPDLHSELNLSSLELGDSALYFCASSRGADYGYTFGSGTRLTVV.

In its sample, this clone was seen a few times. V is TRBV5-1 and J is TRBJ1-1; D gene ambiguous. The CDR3 runs to 14 residues. Trimming took 2 bases from V and 6 from J, leaving 14 bases between them. CDR1 SGHRS and CDR2 YFSETQ come from the germline V gene. For the CDR3, the DNA is TGCGCCAGCAGCTTCGGGCGCGCGAGGGCTGAAGCTTTCTTT. It encodes CASSFGRARAEAFF.